This note documents a single T cell receptor (beta chain) sequence. Its target is unknown. Assay used: immunoSEQ multiplex PCR; TCRdb lists only in-frame clones, some missing. This table has more than 150,000 clones, approximately 92% appearing once. From germline, CDR1 is MNHEY and CDR2 SVGAGI. There are 15 residues in the CDR3. Between the trimmed V and J ends, which lost 4 bases and 0 bases, there was a span of 13 bases. The data derive from a study of T cell responses to AZD1222 COVID-19 vaccine. Findings and caveats of the study: Nearly half of the spike-specific TCRs reportedly recognize variant regions that carry no mutations. Clonal diversity may have been underestimated, and the donors were mostly white British, with more females than males.

The specimen was peripheral blood, collected on day 0 of AZD1222 vaccination. The receptor comes from an adult in good health. The V call is TRBV6-5, the J call TRBJ2-7; D perhaps matches TRBD2 (5 bases). In DNA, the CDR3 is TGTGCCAGCAGTTCTTATGGAGGTTACTCCTACGAGCAGTACTTC. It encodes CASSSYGGYSYEQYF.